These 18 T cell receptor beta chains were all obtained from the same sample, sequenced in a study of shared clonotypes between healthy human individuals. Produced via immunoSEQ multiplex PCR; TCRdb's table is partial and in-frame only. The data contain some 790,000 clones, around 70% of them singletons. Sequenced: memory CD4+ T cells sorted from blood. Documented subset: CD45RA-negative fraction. The receptors were gathered from a young woman in good health.

This clone has a single count. The rearrangement joins TRBV5-1 to TRBJ2-1, with D possibly matching TRBD1 (7 bases). V was trimmed by 2 bases and J by 7 bases, leaving 16 bases between them. Germline assignment: CDR1 SGHRS and CDR2 YFSETQ. The CDR3 has 15 amino acids. The CDR3 is CASSFDREVRNEQFF. As DNA, the CDR3 is TGCGCCAGCAGCTTCGACAGGGAGGTGAGAAATGAGCAGTTCTTC.

The chain joins TRBV5-1 to TRBJ2-1; 14 nucleotides match TRBD2. Germline V gene lookup returns CDR1 SGHRS and CDR2 YFSETQ. This CDR3 contains 15 residues. The V segment lost 4 bases and the J segment 9 bases; nucleotides outside the gene matches: 6. The CDR3, as DNA: TGCGCCAGCAGCACAGGACTAGCGGGAGGAGTTGAGCAGTTCTTC. Translation: CASSTGLAGGVEQFF.

The V gene is TRBV28, the J gene TRBJ2-2, with 10 bases that match TRBD2. This CDR3 is built from 22 residues. Trimming at V came to 1 base and at J to 5 bases, leaving 22 bases not matched to a gene. Germline-derived CDR1 and CDR2 are MDHEN and SYDVKM. CDR3 sequence: CASSLFWEWGGAGGPRTGELFF. CDR3 nucleotides: TGTGCCAGCAGTTTATTTTGGGAGTGGGGAGGAGCGGGAGGGCCGAGGACCGGGGAGCTGTTTTTT. Variable domain in full (rest from reference TRBV28 and TRBJ2-2): DVKVTQSSRYLVKRTGEKVFLECVQDMDHENMFWYRQDPGLGLRLIYFSYDVKMKEKGDIPEGYSVSREKKERFSLILESASTNQTSMYLCASSLFWEWGGAGGPRTGELFFGEGSRLTVL.

The rearrangement links TRBV19 to TRBJ1-5, with TRBD1 as a possible D gene (5 bases). From germline, CDR1 is LNHDA and CDR2 SQIVND (reference sequence). Trimming left V 3 bases short and J 6 bases short, with 15 bases between. This CDR3 spans 15 amino acids. CDR3 loop: CASSIGRGVLQPQHF. CDR3 DNA: TGTGCCAGTAGTATTGGGCGGGGGGTTCTTCAGCCCCAGCATTTT.

This chain links TRBV30 with TRBJ2-7, with TRBD1 matching over 10 bases. The CDR3 length is 15 residues. The ends lost 2 bases at V and 2 bases at J; junction bases unmatched: 6. Germline CDR1 and CDR2: GTSNPN and SVGIG (reference sequence). In nucleotides, the CDR3 is TGTGCCTGGAGTTCGCCGGGACAGGGGACCTACGAGCAGTACTTC. Translation: CAWSSPGQGTYEQYF.

DNA for the CDR3: TGTGCCAGCAGTCTCTACGGAGGGGGCGCGGTCCGCTACGAGCAGTACTTC. It encodes CASSLYGGGAVRYEQYF. J is TRBJ2-7 and V is TRBV28; D possibly corresponds to TRBD1 (7 bases). Trimming took 5 bases from V and 3 from J, leaving 23 bases between them. From germline, CDR1 is MDHEN and CDR2 SYDVKM. The CDR3 extends over 17 amino acids.

The sample holds many counts of this clone. The chain is built from TRBV7-8 and TRBJ1-1; 8 bases are a match to TRBD1. Germline V lookup: CDR1 SGHVS, CDR2 FQNEAQ. This CDR3 region has 16 residues. The V segment lost 2 bases and the J segment 5 bases; nucleotides outside the gene matches: 10. The CDR3 loop is CASSLNQDRVGTEAFF. DNA for the CDR3: TGTGCCAGCAGCTTAAATCAGGACAGGGTGGGGACTGAAGCTTTCTTT.

The chain uses TRBV11-3 and TRBJ2-1; D remains unclear. Germline lookup yields CDR1 SGHNT and CDR2 YENEEA. V shed 5 bases and J shed 9 bases, with 14 bases lying between them. The CDR3 has 13 amino acids. As DNA, the CDR3 is TGTGCCAGCAGCCCCCGGAGCATCGGTGAGCAGTTCTTC. As protein: CASSPRSIGEQFF.

This clone has a handful of counts. The chain joins TRBV28 to TRBJ1-2; no firm D call. The CDR3 has 13 amino acids. V was cut by 2 bases and J by 3 bases, with 7 bases left in between. Germline lookup yields CDR1 MDHEN and CDR2 SYDVKM. The CDR3 nucleotides read TGTGCCAGCAGTTTAACGACTGACTATGGCTACACCTTC. Amino acids: CASSLTTDYGYTF.

The chain employs TRBV18 and TRBJ1-2; tentative D call: TRBD1 (6 bases). Germline CDR1 reads KGHSH; CDR2 reads LQKENI. The CDR3 is made up of 18 amino acids. Trimming removed 5 bases at V and 7 bases at J, with 29 bases between. CDR3 amino acids: CASSTRDTASPGTSGYTF. In DNA, the CDR3 is TGTGCCAGCTCAACTCGGGACACCGCCTCACCCGGCACGAGTGGCTACACCTTC.

V usage is TRBV19 and J usage is TRBJ2-3; unclear D gene. The CDR3 totals 13 residues. Germline lookup yields CDR1 LNHDA and CDR2 SQIVND (reference sequence). Deletions cut 6 bases from V and 1 base from J, with 8 bases between. The CDR3 DNA sequence: TGTGCCAGTAGCCAGACCGGCACAGATACGCAGTATTTT. Amino acids: CASSQTGTDTQYF.

J is TRBJ2-4 and V is TRBV2; a weak D match, TRBD2 (7 bases). With 6 bases removed from V and 5 bases from J, the gap between germline ends came to 14 bases. Germline CDR1 reads SNHLY; CDR2 reads FYNNEI. This CDR3 is built from 14 residues. CDR3 bases: TGTGCCAGCAGGAACGTGGGGGGGCAAAACATTCAGTACTTC. It translates to CASRNVGGQNIQYF.

This sequence joins TRBV5-1 and TRBJ1-6; TRBD1 aligns across 10 bases. CDR3 size: 14 residues. Trimming at V came to 3 bases and at J to 9 bases, leaving 3 bases not matched to a gene. Looked up from germline, CDR1 is SGHRS and CDR2 is YFSETQ. CDR3: CASSSRDRGSPLHF. DNA for the CDR3: TGCGCCAGCAGCTCCCGGGACAGGGGTTCACCCCTCCACTTT. Together with reference TRBV5-1 and TRBJ1-6, the CDR3 gives the full variable domain: KAGVTQTPRYLIKTRGQQVTLSCSPISGHRSVSWYQQTPGQGLQFLFEYFSETQRNKGNFPGRFSGRQFSNSRSEMNVSTLELGDSALYLCASSSRDRGSPLHFGNGTRLTVT.

A few counts support this clone. The J gene is TRBJ1-1, the V gene TRBV29-1, with TRBD1 identical over 7 bases. Germline assignment: CDR1 SQVTM and CDR2 ANQGSEA. This CDR3 spans 14 amino acids. V shed 6 bases and J 0 bases; nucleotides not matched to a gene: 7. The CDR3, as DNA: TGCAGCGTAGCGACAGGGACCATGAACACTGAAGCTTTCTTT. Translated, it gives CSVATGTMNTEAFF.

This clone occurred a few times. The chain joins TRBV28 to TRBJ1-1; 9 positions agree with TRBD1. The V gene's germline CDR1 is MDHEN and CDR2 SYDVKM. This CDR3 has 17 amino acids. The junction had 16 bases not matched to a gene; V was cut back by 6 bases and J by 5 bases. The CDR3 DNA reads TGTGCCAGCAGCCGCCCCGGGACAGGGCCGTCTGATACTGAAGCTTTCTTT. As protein: CASSRPGTGPSDTEAFF.

The gene calls are TRBV2 and TRBJ2-1, with D possibly being TRBD1 or TRBD2 (5 bases each). Germline-derived CDR1 and CDR2 are SNHLY and FYNNEI. The CDR3 has 13 residues. V gave up 8 bases and J gave up 8 bases, with 16 bases separating them. CDR3 in DNA: TGTGCCAGCGGGGGAGTGTTGGTCGATGAGCAGTTCTTC. Encoded protein: CASGGVLVDEQFF.

The J gene is TRBJ1-4, the V gene TRBV5-1; TRBD1 matches at 7 bases. Germline CDR1 and CDR2: SGHRS and YFSETQ. V lost 4 bases to trimming and J lost 2 bases; unmatched junction nucleotides: 5. This CDR3 comprises 15 residues. CDR3 residues: CASSLQGSTNEKLFF. Written as DNA, the CDR3 is TGCGCCAGCAGCCTACAGGGGTCGACTAATGAAAAACTGTTTTTT.

V gene TRBV11-2 combines with J gene TRBJ1-2; D gene uncertain. V lost 4 bases and J 6 bases, leaving 12 bases between the germline ends. Looked up from germline, CDR1 is SGHAT and CDR2 is FQNNGV. CDR3 length equals 13 residues. The CDR3 region is CASSSRGSDGYTF. As DNA, the CDR3 is TGTGCCAGCAGCTCGCGAGGGTCGGATGGCTACACCTTC.